A selection of T cell receptor beta chains follows, all from one sample in a study of identifying expanded T cells in peripheral blood. The data were produced by immunoSEQ multiplex PCR, yet TCRdb's version contains in-frame clones alone and is incomplete. The sample shows 95,000 or so clones, around 87% of them seen only once. Sequencing input: blood. Receptor source: a person aged 18 to 75 in good health. The CDR3 runs from the conserved cysteine through the conserved F or W. A D gene is named only where the DNA matches it firmly. Size tells how often a clone was seen (once, few, many) or the class of an expanded clone, and some rows leave it out.

V gene	D gene	J gene	clone size	CDR3 DNA	CDR3 protein
TRBV7-2	TRBD2	TRBJ2-2	once	TGTGCCAGCAGCTTGCGGGGGACGAACACCGGGGAGCTGTTTTTT	CASSLRGTNTGELFF
TRBV6-1	NA	TRBJ1-1	NA	TGTGCCAGCAGTCACGGGGGGTTGAACACTGAAGCTTTCTTT	CASSHGGLNTEAFF
TRBV6-5	NA	TRBJ2-2	NA	TGTGCCAGCAGGGGCCCGTGGAACGGGGAGCTGTTTTTT	CASRGPWNGELFF
TRBV9	NA	TRBJ1-1	NA	TGTGCCAGCAGCGACTCGGGGGCCACTGAAGCTTTCTTT	CASSDSGATEAFF
TRBV14	NA	TRBJ1-6	NA	TGTGCCAGCCGGGGGGGTCCCTATAATTCACCCCTCCACTTT	CASRGGPYNSPLHF
TRBV5-1	TRBD2	TRBJ2-3	few	TGCGCCAGCAGCTTGGGTTGGGTAGCGGGGGTCACAGATACGCAGTATTTT	CASSLGWVAGVTDTQYF
TRBV7-9	NA	TRBJ2-5	NA	TGTGCCAGCGCTCGGGTGTACCAAGAGACCCAGTACTTC	CASARVYQETQYF
TRBV5-6	NA	TRBJ1-4	NA	TGTGCCAGCAGCTCCGGGACAAACGAAAAACTGTTTTTT	CASSSGTNEKLFF
TRBV10-3	NA	TRBJ1-5	NA	TGTGCCATCAGCTCCCCCGGGGAGGCGAAGAGCAATCAGCCCCAGCATTTT	CAISSPGEAKSNQPQHF
TRBV5-1	NA	TRBJ1-2	NA	TGCGCCAGCAGCCCCGGGACGACATATGGCTACACCTTC	CASSPGTTYGYTF
TRBV2	NA	TRBJ2-3	NA	TGTGCCAGCAGTGAAGCGCGGCGGATCCCCACAGATACGCAGTATTTT	CASSEARRIPTDTQYF
TRBV2	NA	TRBJ1-1	NA	TGTGCCAGCAGTGAAGGGGCCCAAGGGACTGAAGCTTTCTTT	CASSEGAQGTEAFF
TRBV7-3	NA	TRBJ2-5	NA	TGTGCCAGCAGCTTTCGACCGCAAGGGACCCAGTACTTC	CASSFRPQGTQYF
TRBV19	TRBD1	TRBJ2-2	NA	TGTGCCAGTAGTAGACAGGGGGCGGCCACCGGGGAGCTGTTTTTT	CASSRQGAATGELFF
TRBV11-2	TRBD1	TRBJ1-2	once	TGTGCCAGCAGCTTAGGCAGGGGGCTGAACTATGGCTACACCTTC	CASSLGRGLNYGYTF
TRBV19	NA	TRBJ2-5	NA	TGTGCCAGTAGTATAGACACGGGACCTCGGGAGACCCAGTACTTC	CASSIDTGPRETQYF
TRBV30	TRBD1	TRBJ2-7	NA	TGTGCCTCCAGGGACAGAATCTCCTACGAGCAGTACTTC	CASRDRISYEQYF
TRBV11-3	TRBD1	TRBJ1-2	NA	TGTGCCAGCAGCACAAATCTTGATGGACAGGGAGCGGGTGGCTACACCTTC	CASSTNLDGQGAGGYTF
TRBV25-1	TRBD1	TRBJ2-5	NA	TGTGCCAGCAGTGATAAAAGGACAGGTCCGGAGACCCAGTACTTC	CASSDKRTGPETQYF
TRBV19	NA	TRBJ2-6	NA	TGTGCCAGTACGCTGGGATCTGGGGCCAACGTCCTGACTTTC	CASTLGSGANVLTF
TRBV7-8	TRBD1	TRBJ2-3	NA	TGTGCCAGCAGCTTACCTTCGGACAGGGGGATCGCAGATACGCAGTATTTT	CASSLPSDRGIADTQYF
TRBV7-8	NA	TRBJ2-6	NA	TGTGCCAGCAGCTTAGGTACTATGGCCAACGTCCTGACTTTC	CASSLGTMANVLTF
TRBV7-3	TRBD1	TRBJ1-2	NA	TGTGCCAGCAGCTTAGGTTCGGCAGGGGGCTCTGGCTACACCTTC	CASSLGSAGGSGYTF
TRBV6-5	NA	TRBJ1-4	NA	TGTGCCAGCAGTTACTCTTCAGTCAACGAAAAACTGTTTTTT	CASSYSSVNEKLFF
TRBV5-4	NA	TRBJ2-2	NA	TGTGCCAGCAGTCGGCCAGGGACCGGGGAGCTGTTTTTT	CASSRPGTGELFF
TRBV9	NA	TRBJ2-3	NA	TGTGCCAGCAGCCCCGGGGCTAGCGGCACAGATACGCAGTATTTT	CASSPGASGTDTQYF
TRBV19	NA	TRBJ1-3	NA	TGTGCCACAGGGTCTGGAAACACCATATATTTT	CATGSGNTIYF
TRBV6-6	NA	TRBJ2-1	few	TGTGCCAGCAGGACCGAGGCGTACAATGAGCAGTTCTTC	CASRTEAYNEQFF
TRBV6-5	NA	TRBJ2-7	NA	TGTGCCAGCAGTCCTACACCCTACGAGCAGTACTTC	CASSPTPYEQYF
TRBV25-1	NA	TRBJ2-5	NA	TGTGCCAGCAGTGACAGGGCCCAAGAGACCCAGTACTTC	CASSDRAQETQYF
TRBV6-5	NA	TRBJ2-1	NA	TGTGCCAGCAGTTACGGGGGTGGGAATGAGCAGTTCTTC	CASSYGGGNEQFF
TRBV6-6	TRBD1	TRBJ2-7	few	TGTGCCAGCAGTTACCCGCCGGGACAGGGTACCCACGAGCAGTACTTC	CASSYPPGQGTHEQYF
TRBV19	NA	TRBJ2-7	NA	TGTGCCAGTAGCAGGGGTGACAACTACGAGCAGTACTTC	CASSRGDNYEQYF
TRBV7-9	NA	TRBJ1-2	NA	TGTGCCAGCAGCCGTGATTTCGGGCAGGGAGATGGCTACACCTTC	CASSRDFGQGDGYTF
TRBV6-5	NA	TRBJ1-2	NA	TGTGCCACCCTCCGAGACAGTACTAACTATGGCTACACCTTC	CATLRDSTNYGYTF
TRBV6-5	NA	TRBJ2-5	NA	TGTGCCAGCAGTCAAGCCAGGATGGAGACCCAGTACTTC	CASSQARMETQYF
TRBV5-4	NA	TRBJ2-7	NA	TGTGCCAGCGGGGATGGTGGTTACGAGCAGTACTTC	CASGDGGYEQYF
TRBV15	TRBD1	TRBJ2-7	NA	TGTGCCACCAGCAGCCCGGGACAGGGTACCCTCGAGCAGTACTTC	CATSSPGQGTLEQYF
TRBV30	NA	TRBJ1-1	NA	TGTGCCTGGAGTGTAGACCCGGCCACTGAAGCTTTCTTT	CAWSVDPATEAFF
TRBV19	NA	TRBJ1-1	NA	TGTGCCAGTAGTGTGTGGGGAACTGAAGCTTTCTTT	CASSVWGTEAFF
TRBV4-3	TRBD1	TRBJ2-3	NA	TGCGCCAGCAGCCAAGATCGTTCCCGACAGGGGCCAGATACGCAGTATTTT	CASSQDRSRQGPDTQYF
TRBV5-1	NA	TRBJ1-1	once	TGCGCCAGCAGCCGCGCTCTTGGAGCGGGTGAAGCTTTCTTT	CASSRALGAGEAFF
TRBV19	TRBD1	TRBJ1-5	few	TGTGCCAGTAGTACCCGGGACAGGGGGAGTCAGCCCCAGCATTTT	CASSTRDRGSQPQHF